This T cell receptor (beta chain) originates from a study of post-analysis software for immune sequencing data. Findings and caveats of the study: Four or five TRBV segments (TRBV5-6, TRBV5-1 and TRBV20-1 among them) occurred more frequently in patients than in controls.

The CDR3 consists of 16 residues. The ends were cut back, 5 bases at V and 2 bases at J, with 16 bases in the middle. On this clonotype itself: What it binds is unknown.

TCR beta cDNA libraries had unique molecular identifiers. Via MiXCR, TCRdb re-called the PCR reads, giving one row per CDR3 protein. The sample contains about 500,000 distinct CDR3 sequences, around 40% of which appear only once. J is TRBJ1-5 and V is TRBV12-3 or TRBV12-4; D gene unclear. This sequence was found in a girl under 18 with multiple sclerosis. The sequenced sample consisted of blood. The CDR3 DNA reads as TGTGCCAGCAGTACGGGTTGGCTGGTTGGCAATCAGCCCCAGCATTTT. Encoded protein: CASSTGWLVGNQPQHF.